The clone carrying this T cell receptor (beta chain) is a singleton in its sample. Its specificity is not known. The data derive from a study of CD8+CD57+ T cells in acquired aplastic anemia. About the study: Recorded DNA amounts for sorted CD4+ and CD8+ cells had an average of 3.2 ug. Findings and caveats of the study: Overlap between patients and controls comprised 25 to 30 CD8+ CDR3 sequences.

The V end was cut by 4 bases, the J end by 8 bases, with 12 bases between. This CDR3 has 12 residues. Germline V gives CDR1 SGHKS, CDR2 YYEKEE (reference sequence). Sequencing involved patients with CD8+CD57+ cell expansion previously shown by flow cytometry. Acquired aplastic anemia of severe grade affected all patients. Therapy had not been given to patients before blood sampling. Both TCR beta VDJ combination and CDR3 sequence profiling were carried out. Genomic DNA was the template for this profiling. MiXCR, run by TCRdb on the reads, gives a single entry per CDR3 protein. In the table there are 260,000 or so distinct CDR3 sequences, approximately 80% of which are singletons.

This chain links TRBV5-5 with TRBJ1-2; D gene uncertain. Sequences were obtained from sorted CD4+, CD8+, or CD8+CD57+ T cells (not recorded which) from PBMCs. The source is a human donor with aplastic anemia. DNA for the CDR3: TGTGCCAGCAGCGCGGGTTACCGCGGCTACACCTTC. Translating it yields CASSAGYRGYTF.